The clone carrying this TCR beta chain was observed a single time. The entry originates in a study of blood T cell repertoires in COVID-19. Libraries were prepared by immunoSEQ multiplex PCR; TCRdb keeps only in-frame clonotypes and omits some of them. The sample holds a few hundred thousand clones, roughly 87% seen once. Germline CDR1 is LGHDT and CDR2 is YNNKEL (reference sequence). V was pared by 3 bases and J by 13 bases, with 12 bases of the junction left unmatched. This CDR3 spans 14 amino acids. The chain combines TRBV3-1 (or the pseudogene TRBV3-2) with TRBJ2-1; 7 bases line up with TRBD2. This sequence was found in a woman younger than 45 who had recovered from COVID-19. Sequencing used PBMCs or T cells enriched from blood (not recorded which). CDR3 loop: CASSQGPGLKYQFF. CDR3 nucleotides: TGTGCCAGCAGCCAGGGACCGGGACTAAAATATCAGTTCTTC.